One sample yielded the 6 T cell receptor beta chains listed below, sequenced in a study of shared clonotypes between healthy human individuals (dated by TCRdb to between 2020 and 2021). The library was generated by the immunoSEQ multiplex PCR assay. Entries here come from immuneACCESS through TCRdb and include only in-frame sequences with V and J called. Some clones fail to appear in such tables; in the studies checked, an unresolved V gene covers under half of the shortfall, and the cause of the remainder is unknown. The sample table lists about 960,000 clones, around 80% of them with a count of one. Jointly, the top ten make up 1.5% of the sample. Sequencing input: memory CD4+ T cells sorted from blood. This specimen's cell subset or site label, interpreted: CD45RA-negative fraction. These receptors all come from a man between 18 and 29 years old in good health.

This clone was counted at least ten times. The CDR3 nucleotides read TGCGCCAGCAGCCAAGCGGATTTCATGGGGGCAGGCAATCAGCCCCAGCATTTT. This gives the protein CASSQADFMGAGNQPQHF. The chain couples TRBV4-1 to TRBJ1-5, with D possibly being TRBD1 (6 bases). The V gene's germline CDR1 is MGHRA and CDR2 YSYEKL. Trimming took 1 base from V and 2 from J, leaving 18 bases between them. The length of the CDR3 is 18 residues.

The genes are TRBV5-6 and TRBJ2-7; D unresolved. Trimming removed 4 bases from V and 6 bases from J, with 20 bases in between. Germline values: CDR1 SGHDT, CDR2 YYEEEE. This CDR3 comprises 15 residues. CDR3 loop: CASSRRRRATAEQYF. The CDR3 nucleotides read TGTGCCAGCAGCCGCCGGCGGCGCGCAACAGCCGAGCAGTACTTC.

This clone was found a few times. The chain uses TRBV27 and TRBJ2-7, with TRBD1 matching over 7 bases. The CDR3 totals 17 residues. Losses at the gene ends were 3 bases for V and 3 bases for J; bases not matched to a gene: 14. Germline V lookup: CDR1 MNHEY, CDR2 SMNVEV (reference sequence). The CDR3 nucleotides are TGTGCCAGCAGTTTCCAACCCACGGACAGGAAGGGCTACGAGCAGTACTTC. Its protein is CASSFQPTDRKGYEQYF.

This clone has more than one count but fewer than ten. The J gene is TRBJ1-1, the V gene TRBV5-5, with D unresolved. The CDR3 has 14 residues. The V gene's germline CDR1 is SGHKS and CDR2 YYEKEE (reference sequence). Trimming left V 4 bases short and J 5 bases short, with 15 bases between. In DNA, the CDR3 is TGTGCCAGCAGCCTGGGCCCGACGGGGACTGAAGCTTTCTTT. It encodes CASSLGPTGTEAFF. Looking up the rest from reference TRBV5-5 and TRBJ1-1 gives the full variable domain: DAGVTQSPTHLIKTRGQQVTLRCSPISGHKSVSWYQQVLGQGPQFIFQYYEKEERGRGNFPDRFSARQFPNYSSELNVNALLLGDSALYLCASSLGPTGTEAFFGQGTRLTVV.

The J gene is TRBJ2-3, the V gene TRBV30; 10 bases match TRBD2. The junction had 6 bases not matched to a gene; V was cut back by 5 bases and J by 4 bases. The CDR3 spans 14 residues. Germline lookup yields CDR1 GTSNPN and CDR2 SVGIG (reference sequence). The DNA of the CDR3 is TGTGCCTGGGGGGTAGCGGGAGGAGCAGATACGCAGTATTTT. Amino acid sequence: CAWGVAGGADTQYF.

The V call is TRBV5-1, the J call TRBJ1-6; TRBD1 aligns across 7 bases. The CDR3 loop spans 14 amino acids. Trimming cost V 4 bases and J 8 bases; bases outside gene matches: 6. The germline gives CDR1 SGHRS, CDR2 YFSETQ. CDR3: CASSRDRSYSPLHF. Written as DNA, the CDR3 is TGCGCCAGCAGCCGGGACAGATCGTATTCACCCCTCCACTTT.